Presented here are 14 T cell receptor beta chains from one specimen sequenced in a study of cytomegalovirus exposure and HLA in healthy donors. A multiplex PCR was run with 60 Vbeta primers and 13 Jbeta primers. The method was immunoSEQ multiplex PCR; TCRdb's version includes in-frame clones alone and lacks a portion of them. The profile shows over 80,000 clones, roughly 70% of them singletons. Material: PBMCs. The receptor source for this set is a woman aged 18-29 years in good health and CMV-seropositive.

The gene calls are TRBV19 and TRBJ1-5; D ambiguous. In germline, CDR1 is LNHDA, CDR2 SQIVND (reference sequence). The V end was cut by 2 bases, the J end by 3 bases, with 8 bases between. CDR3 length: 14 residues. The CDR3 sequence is CASSIRGNNQPQHF. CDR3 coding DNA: TGTGCCAGTAGTATAAGAGGGAACAATCAGCCCCAGCATTTT.

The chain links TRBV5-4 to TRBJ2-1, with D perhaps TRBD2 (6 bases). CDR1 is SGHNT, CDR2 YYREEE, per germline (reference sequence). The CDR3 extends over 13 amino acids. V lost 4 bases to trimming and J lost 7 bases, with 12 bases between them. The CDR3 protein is CASSPTRGNEQFF. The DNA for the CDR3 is TGTGCCAGCAGCCCCACCCGGGGGAATGAGCAGTTCTTC.

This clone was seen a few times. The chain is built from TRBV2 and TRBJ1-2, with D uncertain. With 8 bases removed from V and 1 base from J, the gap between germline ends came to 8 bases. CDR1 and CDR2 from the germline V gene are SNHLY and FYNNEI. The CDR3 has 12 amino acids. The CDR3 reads CASHRINYGYTF. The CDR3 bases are TGTGCCAGCCATAGAATTAACTATGGCTACACCTTC.

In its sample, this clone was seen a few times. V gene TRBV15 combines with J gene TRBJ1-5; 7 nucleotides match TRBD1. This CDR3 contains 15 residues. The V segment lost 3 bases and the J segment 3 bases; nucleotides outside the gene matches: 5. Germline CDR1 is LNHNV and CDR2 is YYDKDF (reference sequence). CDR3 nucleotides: TGTGCCACCAGCAGCGGACAGGTCATCAATCAGCCCCAGCATTTT. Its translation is CATSSGQVINQPQHF.

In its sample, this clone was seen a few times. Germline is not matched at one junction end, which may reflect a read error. CDR3 coding DNA: TGTTCCAGCAGCTCTGAGTCGGCCTACGAGCAGTACTTC. It codes for CSSSSESAYEQYF. V usage is TRBV7-9 and J usage is TRBJ2-7, with D uncertain. Germline-derived CDR1 and CDR2 are SEHNR and FQNEAQ (reference sequence). CDR3 length: 13 residues.

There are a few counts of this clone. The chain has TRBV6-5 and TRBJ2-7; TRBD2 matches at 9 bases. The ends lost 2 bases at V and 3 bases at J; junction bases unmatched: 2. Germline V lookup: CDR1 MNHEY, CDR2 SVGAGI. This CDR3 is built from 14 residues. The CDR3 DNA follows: TGTGCCAGCAGTTACAGAGCGGGGGGCTACGAGCAGTACTTC. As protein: CASSYRAGGYEQYF.

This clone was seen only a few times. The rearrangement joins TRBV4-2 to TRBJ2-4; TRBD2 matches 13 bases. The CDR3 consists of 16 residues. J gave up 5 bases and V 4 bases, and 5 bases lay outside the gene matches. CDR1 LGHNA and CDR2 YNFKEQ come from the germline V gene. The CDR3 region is CASSLTSGRVENIQYF. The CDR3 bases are TGTGCCAGCAGCCTAACTAGCGGGAGGGTCGAAAACATTCAGTACTTC.

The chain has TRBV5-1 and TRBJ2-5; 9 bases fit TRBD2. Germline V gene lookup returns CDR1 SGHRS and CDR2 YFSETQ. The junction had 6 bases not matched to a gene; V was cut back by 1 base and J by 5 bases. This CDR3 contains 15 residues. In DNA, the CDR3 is TGCGCCAGCAGCTTGCGGCTAGCGGGGATCGAGACCCAGTACTTC. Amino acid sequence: CASSLRLAGIETQYF. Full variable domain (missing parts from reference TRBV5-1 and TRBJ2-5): KAGVTQTPRYLIKTRGQQVTLSCSPISGHRSVSWYQQTPGQGLQFLFEYFSETQRNKGNFPGRFSGRQFSNSRSEMNVSTLELGDSALYLCASSLRLAGIETQYFGPGTRLLVL.

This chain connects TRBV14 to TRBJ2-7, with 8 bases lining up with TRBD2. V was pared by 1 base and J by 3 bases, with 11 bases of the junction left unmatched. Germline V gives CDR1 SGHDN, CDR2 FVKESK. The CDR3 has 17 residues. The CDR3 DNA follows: TGTGCCAGCAGCCAAGGGATGGGAGCGGGGGTCCTCTACGAGCAGTACTTC. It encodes CASSQGMGAGVLYEQYF.

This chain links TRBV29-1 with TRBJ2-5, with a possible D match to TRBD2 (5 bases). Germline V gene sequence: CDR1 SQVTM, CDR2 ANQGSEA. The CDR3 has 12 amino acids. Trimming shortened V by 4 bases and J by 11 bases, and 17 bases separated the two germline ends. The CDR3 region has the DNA TGCAGCGTTGTTCGGGGAACCTACGAACAGTACTTC. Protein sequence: CSVVRGTYEQYF.

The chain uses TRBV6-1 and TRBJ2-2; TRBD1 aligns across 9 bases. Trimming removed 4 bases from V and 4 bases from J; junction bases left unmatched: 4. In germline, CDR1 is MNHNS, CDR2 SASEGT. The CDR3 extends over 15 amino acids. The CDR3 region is CASSALTGGTGELFF. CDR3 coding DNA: TGTGCCAGCAGTGCCTTGACAGGGGGCACCGGGGAGCTGTTTTTT.

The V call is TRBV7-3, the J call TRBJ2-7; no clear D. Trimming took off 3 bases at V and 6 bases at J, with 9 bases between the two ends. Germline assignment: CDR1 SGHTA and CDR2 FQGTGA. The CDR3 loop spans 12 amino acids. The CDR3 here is CASSFPTGEQYF. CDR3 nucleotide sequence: TGTGCCAGCAGCTTCCCGACTGGCGAGCAGTACTTC.

The CDR3 reads CASSPQRAPYEQYF. The CDR3 DNA sequence: TGTGCCAGCAGCCCACAGCGGGCCCCCTACGAGCAGTACTTC. The rearrangement joins TRBV5-4 to TRBJ2-7; TRBD2 might be the D (6 bases). Germline CDR1 reads SGHNT; CDR2 reads YYREEE (reference sequence). The germline V and J ends were trimmed by 4 bases and 2 bases, with 13 bases remaining between them. The CDR3 runs to 14 residues.

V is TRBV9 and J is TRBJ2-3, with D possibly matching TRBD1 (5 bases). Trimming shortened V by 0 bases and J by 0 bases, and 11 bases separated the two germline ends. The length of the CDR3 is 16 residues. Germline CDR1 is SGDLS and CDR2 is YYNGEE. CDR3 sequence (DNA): TGTGCCAGCAGCGTAGGGGGCACCCCTAGCACAGATACGCAGTATTTT. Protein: CASSVGGTPSTDTQYF.